Each of the 30 T cell receptor beta chains below was sequenced from the same sample in a study of shared clonotypes between healthy human individuals. Sequencing used immunoSEQ multiplex PCR; TCRdb keeps in-frame clones, though not all of them. Here the sample spans some 500,000 clones, roughly 80% being singletons. The material sequenced was PBMCs. The receptors come from a woman aged 40 to 50 in good health. Some clones in this sample may be carry-over from other donors' samples.

About this clone itself: A far larger clone differs by one base, so this is likely a read error. The CDR3 coding sequence is TGCACCAGCAGCTTGGGGCTAGGGGACCAGCATGGCTACACCTTC. Translation: CTSSLGLGDQHGYTF. The V gene is TRBV5-1, the J gene TRBJ1-2; weak D call: TRBD1 (5 bases). Per germline, CDR1 SGHRS and CDR2 YFSETQ. The CDR3 contains 15 residues.

The chain joins TRBV7-2 to TRBJ2-7, with D uncertain. CDR1 and CDR2 (germline): SGHTA, FQGNSA. V dropped 5 bases and J dropped 0 bases, with 8 bases sitting between them. This CDR3 region has 13 residues. The chain's CDR3 is CASSVFVSYEQYF. CDR3 in DNA: TGTGCCAGCAGCGTCTTCGTCTCCTACGAGCAGTACTTC.

Notes on this clone: A far larger clone is one base from this, pointing to a likely read error. The chain employs TRBV5-4 and TRBJ2-5; D possibly corresponds to TRBD2 (6 bases). With the DNA end fitting TRBJ2-7 better, the J assignment may be wrong. The V gene's germline CDR1 is SGHNT and CDR2 YYREEE (reference sequence). The CDR3 contains 14 residues. The DNA for the CDR3 is TGTGCCAGCAGCGCGGCGGGACGGATCTACGAGCAGTACTTC. This gives the protein CASSAAGRIYEQYF.

The chain links TRBV25-1 to TRBJ2-5, with D perhaps matching TRBD2 (7 bases). Gene TRBJ2-7 matches the end of the DNA better, so the J call may be wrong. The length of the CDR3 is 15 residues. Germline lookup yields CDR1 MGHDK and CDR2 SYGVNS. The CDR3 DNA follows: TGTGCCAGCAGTGAATTGCGGGGGCGCTTCTACGAGCAGTACTTC. Encoded protein: CASSELRGRFYEQYF.

The rearrangement uses TRBV29-1 and TRBJ1-5; 7 nucleotides align to TRBD1. Trimming cost V 6 bases and J 4 bases; bases outside gene matches: 3. Germline values: CDR1 SQVTM, CDR2 ANQGSEA. This CDR3 has 12 residues. The CDR3 loop reads CSVGTANQPQHF. The CDR3 DNA follows: TGCAGCGTCGGGACAGCAAATCAGCCCCAGCATTTT.

J is TRBJ1-1 and V is TRBV18; no firm D call. V lost 3 bases and J 0 bases, leaving 11 bases between the germline ends. The CDR3 totals 15 residues. CDR1 is KGHSH and CDR2 is LQKENI in the germline V gene. This CDR3 reads CASSPSDGMNTEAFF. The CDR3 nucleotides are TGTGCCAGCTCACCCTCGGACGGAATGAACACTGAAGCTTTCTTT.

This chain connects TRBV4-1 to TRBJ2-5, with TRBD2 identical over 10 bases. The CDR3 is made up of 16 amino acids. V lost 1 base and J lost 3; bases outside the gene matches: 5. Per germline, CDR1 MGHRA and CDR2 YSYEKL. In DNA, the CDR3 is TGCGCCAGCAGCCAAGGGCAAGCGGGAGGGAAAGAGACCCAGTACTTC. Its translation is CASSQGQAGGKETQYF.

The chain recombines TRBV2 with TRBJ2-5; TRBD2 matches at 9 bases. There are 14 residues in the CDR3. V lost 4 bases to trimming and J lost 1 base; unmatched junction nucleotides: 1. Germline values: CDR1 SNHLY, CDR2 FYNNEI. The CDR3 DNA sequence: TGTGCCAGCAGTGGGACTAGCGTCCAAGAGACCCAGTACTTC. It translates to CASSGTSVQETQYF.

CDR3 sequence: CSARDYGEQFF. The DNA of the CDR3 is TGCAGTGCTAGAGACTACGGTGAGCAGTTCTTC. V usage is TRBV20-1 and J usage is TRBJ2-1; D remains unclear. The V and J ends lost 0 bases and 9 bases respectively, with 6 bases between them. Germline V gene lookup returns CDR1 DFQATT and CDR2 SNEGSKA (reference sequence). This CDR3 is built from 11 residues.

A single count supports this clone. The chain carries TRBV6-4 and TRBJ2-3; 10 bases fit TRBD1. The V gene's germline CDR1 is MRHNA and CDR2 SNTAGT. The V segment lost 4 bases and the J segment 5 bases; nucleotides outside the gene matches: 3. This CDR3 is built from 14 residues. CDR3 nucleotides: TGTGCCAGCAGTGTTGACAGGGGGCAAGATACGCAGTATTTT. Its translation is CASSVDRGQDTQYF.

The V and J genes are TRBV6-1 and TRBJ2-7; D is possibly TRBD2 (5 bases). V was trimmed by 1 base and J by 0 bases, leaving 10 bases between them. This CDR3 contains 15 residues. Germline CDR1 reads MNHNS; CDR2 reads SASEGT. For the CDR3, the DNA is TGTGCCAGCAGTGAAGTTGTGGAGGCCTCCTACGAGCAGTACTTC. As protein: CASSEVVEASYEQYF.

This clone was seen once. This chain connects TRBV25-1 to TRBJ1-2; a weak D match, TRBD1 (6 bases). Germline CDR1 is MGHDK and CDR2 is SYGVNS. The CDR3 is 16 amino acids. With 1 base removed from V and 2 bases from J, the gap between germline ends came to 14 bases. CDR3 residues: CASSELGRGRNYGYTF. DNA for the CDR3: TGTGCCAGCAGTGAATTGGGCCGGGGGCGGAACTATGGCTACACCTTC.

The chain is built from TRBV2 and TRBJ2-3; D is uncertain. The CDR3 totals 16 residues. V lost 3 bases to trimming and J lost 2 bases, with 15 bases between them. Germline CDR1 is SNHLY and CDR2 is FYNNEI. CDR3 protein: CASSDNSRPPTDTQYF. In DNA form, the CDR3 reads TGTGCCAGCAGTGATAACTCCAGGCCCCCCACAGATACGCAGTATTTT. The full variable domain, rest sourced from reference TRBV2 and TRBJ2-3, is EPEVTQTPSHQVTQMGQEVILRCVPISNHLYFYWYRQILGQKVEFLVSFYNNEISEKSEIFDDQFSVERPDGSNFTLKIRSTKLEDSAMYFCASSDNSRPPTDTQYFGPGTRLTVL.

CDR3 protein: CASREQGYKAFF. Here the CDR3 DNA reads TGTGCCAGCAGAGAACAGGGTTATAAAGCTTTCTTT. The genes are TRBV2 and TRBJ1-1, with D perhaps matching TRBD1 (6 bases). V was shortened by 6 bases and J by 9 bases, with 14 bases between the two germline ends. The CDR3 extends over 12 amino acids. Germline values: CDR1 SNHLY, CDR2 FYNNEI.

This chain links TRBV5-4 with TRBJ2-3, with TRBD2 identical over 8 bases. CDR1 is SGHNT, CDR2 YYREEE, per germline (reference sequence). Trimming removed 3 bases from V and 6 bases from J; junction bases left unmatched: 6. CDR3 length equals 14 residues. DNA of the CDR3: TGTGCCAGCAGCTCCGTAGCGGGAATGGATACGCAGTATTTT. It codes for CASSSVAGMDTQYF.

The rearrangement joins TRBV30 to TRBJ2-3; no clear D gene. Germline V CDR1 and CDR2: GTSNPN, SVGIG (reference sequence). V was clipped by 0 bases and J by 5 bases, with 15 bases between them. The CDR3 loop spans 15 amino acids. This CDR3 is CAWSVLSGSLDTQYF. The DNA of the CDR3 is TGTGCCTGGAGTGTACTGTCCGGTTCGTTAGATACGCAGTATTTT.

This clone has at least ten counts. The gene calls are TRBV28 and TRBJ1-2, with D uncertain. Germline CDR1 and CDR2: MDHEN and SYDVKM. There are 13 residues in the CDR3. V shed 6 bases and J shed 3 bases, with 11 bases lying between them. CDR3 DNA: TGTGCCAGCAGCCTTAGGACGGACTATGGCTACACCTTC. Protein product: CASSLRTDYGYTF.

CDR3 in DNA: TGTGCCAGCACCCTAAGGGCAGGTGGGGAGACCCAGTACTTC. Its translation: CASTLRAGGETQYF. The V gene is TRBV28, the J gene TRBJ2-5; D unclear. CDR1 is MDHEN, CDR2 SYDVKM, per germline. Trimming took 7 bases from V and 5 from J, leaving 17 bases between them. The CDR3 is made up of 14 amino acids.

The rearrangement links TRBV14 to TRBJ2-7; TRBD1 is a possible D gene (6 bases). The CDR3 runs 14 residues. Germline values: CDR1 SGHDN, CDR2 FVKESK. V lost 4 bases to trimming and J lost 4 bases, with 14 bases between them. Here the CDR3 reads CASSRGTGRYEQYF. The CDR3, as DNA: TGTGCCAGCAGCCGAGGAACAGGGCGGTACGAGCAGTACTTC.

The genes are TRBV28 and TRBJ1-1; TRBD1 aligns across 9 bases. This CDR3 contains 14 residues. In germline, CDR1 is MDHEN, CDR2 SYDVKM. V gave up 6 bases and J gave up 1 base; unmatched junction bases: 3. The CDR3 DNA reads as TGTGCCAGCAGGACAGGGGGAACGAACACTGAAGCTTTCTTT. It encodes CASRTGGTNTEAFF.

The chain has TRBV28 and TRBJ2-2, with a possible D match to TRBD2 (6 bases). Per germline, CDR1 MDHEN and CDR2 SYDVKM. This CDR3 is 15 amino acids long. Trimming cost V 4 bases and J 3 bases, with 12 bases left between them. CDR3 sequence (DNA): TGTGCCAGCAGTTCCGGGAGACGGGACACCGGGGAGCTGTTTTTT. This translates into CASSSGRRDTGELFF. Filled out from reference TRBV28 and TRBJ2-2, the complete variable domain reads DVKVTQSSRYLVKRTGEKVFLECVQDMDHENMFWYRQDPGLGLRLIYFSYDVKMKEKGDIPEGYSVSREKKERFSLILESASTNQTSMYLCASSSGRRDTGELFFGEGSRLTVL.

The chain joins TRBV9 to TRBJ2-5, with a possible D match to TRBD2 (7 bases). Germline loops: CDR1 SGDLS, CDR2 YYNGEE. V lost 5 bases and J lost 2, with 16 bases in between. The CDR3 contains 15 residues. This CDR3 reads CASSMLGGRQETQYF. The CDR3 bases are TGTGCCAGCAGTATGTTGGGGGGGCGTCAAGAGACCCAGTACTTC.

This clone was seen a single time. The chain is built from TRBV25-1 and TRBJ2-1; TRBD2 agrees at 7 bases. The V gene end was trimmed by 4 bases and the J gene end by 5 bases; junction bases not matched to a gene: 11. The CDR3 extends over 16 amino acids. From germline, CDR1 is MGHDK and CDR2 SYGVNS. The CDR3 sequence is CASSVPSSGTNNEQFF. DNA of the CDR3: TGTGCCAGCAGTGTTCCTTCTAGCGGAACTAACAATGAGCAGTTCTTC.

The chain uses TRBV5-1 and TRBJ2-1, with TRBD2 identical over 7 bases. J was trimmed by 0 bases and V by 0 bases; bases with no gene match: 6. The CDR3 spans 17 residues. From germline, CDR1 is SGHRS and CDR2 YFSETQ. CDR3 sequence reads: CASSLDMGGSSYNEQFF. CDR3 in DNA: TGCGCCAGCAGCTTGGATATGGGCGGGAGCTCCTACAATGAGCAGTTCTTC. The full variable domain, completed using reference TRBV5-1 and TRBJ2-1, is KAGVTQTPRYLIKTRGQQVTLSCSPISGHRSVSWYQQTPGQGLQFLFEYFSETQRNKGNFPGRFSGRQFSNSRSEMNVSTLELGDSALYLCASSLDMGGSSYNEQFFGPGTRLTVL.

This chain links TRBV11-2 with TRBJ2-1, with D perhaps matching TRBD1 (5 bases). Germline V gene lookup returns CDR1 SGHAT and CDR2 FQNNGV. The CDR3 sequence is 14 residues long. The ends were cut back, 5 bases at V and 5 bases at J, with 13 bases in the middle. CDR3 sequence reads: CASSTDRNNNEQFF. CDR3 coding DNA: TGTGCCAGCAGCACAGACAGAAACAACAATGAGCAGTTCTTC.

The chain joins TRBV30 to TRBJ1-4; the D is unclear. The CDR3 extends over 15 amino acids. V gave up 3 bases and J gave up 0 bases, with 11 bases separating them. Germline values: CDR1 GTSNPN, CDR2 SVGIG (reference sequence). The CDR3 DNA reads TGTGCCTGGAGCTATGACCCTGCAACTAATGAAAAACTGTTTTTT. Protein product: CAWSYDPATNEKLFF. The whole variable domain, remainder taken from reference TRBV30 and TRBJ1-4, is SQTIHQWPATLVQPVGSPLSLECTVEGTSNPNLYWYRQAAGRGLQLLFYSVGIGQISSEVPQNLSASRPQDRQFILSSKKLLLSDSGFYLCAWSYDPATNEKLFFGSGTQLSVL.

The chain links TRBV6-5 to TRBJ1-1, with no clear D. Germline V gene lookup returns CDR1 MNHEY and CDR2 SVGAGI. The CDR3 sequence is 11 residues long. Trimming left V 3 bases short and J 3 bases short, with 2 bases between. CDR3 nucleotide sequence: TGTGCCAGCAGTTATGACACTGAAGCTTTCTTT. Translating it yields CASSYDTEAFF.

This clone was detected many times. The sample holds other DNA sequences that translate to the same CDR3. This sequence joins TRBV11-2 and TRBJ1-5; perhaps TRBD1 as D (5 bases). Germline lookup yields CDR1 SGHAT and CDR2 FQNNGV. Trimming shortened V by 0 bases and J by 7 bases, and 10 bases separated the two germline ends. The CDR3 extends over 14 amino acids. CDR3 amino acids: CASSLDGGFQPQHF. The CDR3 DNA reads as TGTGCCAGCAGCTTAGACGGGGGTTTCCAGCCCCAGCATTTT. Looking up the rest from reference TRBV11-2 and TRBJ1-5 gives the full variable domain: EAGVAQSPRYKIIEKRQSVAFWCNPISGHATLYWYQQILGQGPKLLIQFQNNGVVDDSQLPKDRFSAERLKGVDSTLKIQPAKLEDSAVYLCASSLDGGFQPQHFGDGTRLSIL.

In regard to this clone: A far larger clone is off by one base, so a read error is likely. The chain uses TRBV28 and TRBJ1-1, with 10 bases identical to TRBD1. Looked up from germline, CDR1 is MDHEN and CDR2 is SYDVKM. There are 16 residues in the CDR3. This CDR3 reads CASPPRDRGLNTEASF. The CDR3 DNA is TGTGCCAGCCCACCCAGGGACAGGGGTCTTAACACTGAAGCTTCCTTT.

This chain connects TRBV5-1 to TRBJ1-2; TRBD1 aligns across 7 bases. This CDR3 comprises 14 residues. V lost 0 bases and J lost 2; bases outside the gene matches: 1. Germline V CDR1 and CDR2: SGHRS, YFSETQ. In DNA, the CDR3 is TGCGCCAGCAGCTTGGAACAGGGGAACTATGGCTACACCTTC. This sequence encodes CASSLEQGNYGYTF.